These T cell receptor beta chains were read from a single sample in a study of CD8+ T cells in alopecia areata. Profiling relied on immunoSEQ multiplex PCR, and the TCRdb table lists in-frame clones only, not all of them. The sample carries about 210,000 clones, about 64% recorded once. The starting material was CD4+ T cells sorted from blood, obtained at week 4, from a patient treated with tofacitinib. These receptors all stem from a human donor with alopecia areata. Both conserved end residues are part of each CDR3. The D gene is left open where the match is weak. Size tells how often a clone was seen (once, few, many) or the class of an expanded clone, and some rows leave it out.

v_gene,d_gene,abundance,j_gene,CDR3aa,CDR3nt
TRBV4-1,TRBD2,-,TRBJ2-5,CASSQDRLAETQYF,TGCGCCAGCAGCCAAGATAGACTAGCGGAGACCCAGTACTTC
TRBV7-8,TRBD2,-,TRBJ2-7,CASSLGLAISEQYF,TGTGCCAGCAGCTTGGGACTAGCAATCTCCGAGCAGTACTTC
TRBV5-5,TRBD1,few,TRBJ1-5,CASSSGGLSNQPQHF,TGTGCCAGCAGCTCAGGGGGCCTGAGCAATCAGCCCCAGCATTTT
TRBV4-1,-,-,TRBJ2-2,CASSQDSPPTRAGELFF,TGCGCCAGCAGCCAAGATTCCCCCCCAACGAGGGCCGGGGAGCTGTTTTTT
TRBV7-3,-,-,TRBJ1-1,CASSLGQNTEAFF,TGTGCCAGCAGCCTGGGACAGAACACTGAAGCTTTCTTT
TRBV30,-,-,TRBJ1-5,CAWGEGGNQPQHF,TGTGCCTGGGGGGAGGGTGGCAATCAGCCCCAGCATTTT
TRBV30,-,-,TRBJ2-3,CAWKGFTDTQYF,TGTGCCTGGAAGGGGTTTACAGATACGCAGTATTTT
TRBV29-1,-,-,TRBJ2-1,CSVAWQGLKNEQFF,TGCAGCGTTGCATGGCAGGGCTTGAAGAATGAGCAGTTCTTC
TRBV4-3,-,once,TRBJ2-4,CASSQDPAATLAKNIQYF,TGCGCCAGCAGCCAAGACCCGGCAGCGACCTTAGCCAAAAACATTCAGTACTTC
TRBV10-3,-,-,TRBJ1-5,CAISAGPNQPQHF,TGTGCCATCAGTGCGGGGCCCAATCAGCCCCAGCATTTT
TRBV30,-,-,TRBJ2-1,CAWSSQGLSSYNEQFF,TGTGCCTGGAGTAGTCAGGGATTGAGCTCCTACAATGAGCAGTTCTTC